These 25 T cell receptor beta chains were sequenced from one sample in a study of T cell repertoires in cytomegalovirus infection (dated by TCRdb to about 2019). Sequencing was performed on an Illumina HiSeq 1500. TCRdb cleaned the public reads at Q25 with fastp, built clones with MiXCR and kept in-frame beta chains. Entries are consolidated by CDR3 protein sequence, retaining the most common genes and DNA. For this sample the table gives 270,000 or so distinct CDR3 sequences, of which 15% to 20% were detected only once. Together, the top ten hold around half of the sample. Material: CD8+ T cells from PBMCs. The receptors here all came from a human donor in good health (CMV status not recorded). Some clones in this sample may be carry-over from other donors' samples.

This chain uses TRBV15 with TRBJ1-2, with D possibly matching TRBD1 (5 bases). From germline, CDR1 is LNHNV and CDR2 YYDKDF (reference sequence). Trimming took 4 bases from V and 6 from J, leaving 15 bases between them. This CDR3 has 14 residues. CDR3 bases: TGTGCCACCAGCACATCGTCGGGGGGGGATGGCTACACCTTC. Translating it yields CATSTSSGGDGYTF.

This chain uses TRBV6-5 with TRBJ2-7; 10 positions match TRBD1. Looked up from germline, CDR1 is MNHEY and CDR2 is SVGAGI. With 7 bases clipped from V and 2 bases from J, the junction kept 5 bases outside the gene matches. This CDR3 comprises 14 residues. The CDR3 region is CASTMGTGAYEQYF. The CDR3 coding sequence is TGTGCCAGCACCATGGGGACAGGGGCCTACGAGCAGTACTTC.

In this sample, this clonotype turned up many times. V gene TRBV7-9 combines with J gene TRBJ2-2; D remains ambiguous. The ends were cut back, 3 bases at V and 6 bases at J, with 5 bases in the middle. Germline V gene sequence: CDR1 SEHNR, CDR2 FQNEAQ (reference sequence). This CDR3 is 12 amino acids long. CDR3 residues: CASSLDAGELFF. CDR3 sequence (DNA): TGTGCCAGCAGCTTGGATGCCGGGGAGCTGTTTTTT.

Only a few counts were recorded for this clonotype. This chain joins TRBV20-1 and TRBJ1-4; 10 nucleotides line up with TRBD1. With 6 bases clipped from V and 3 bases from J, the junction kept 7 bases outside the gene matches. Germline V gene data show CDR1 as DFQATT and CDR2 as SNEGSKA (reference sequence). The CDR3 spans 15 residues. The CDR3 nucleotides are TGCAGTGCCTGGACAGGGGGACAACCTAATGAAAAACTGTTTTTT. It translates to CSAWTGGQPNEKLFF.

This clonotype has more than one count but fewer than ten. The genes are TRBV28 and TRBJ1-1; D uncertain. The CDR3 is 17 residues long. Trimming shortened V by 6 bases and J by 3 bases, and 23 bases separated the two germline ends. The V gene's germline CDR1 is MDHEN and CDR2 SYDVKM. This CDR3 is CASSDRWLRAGDTEAFF. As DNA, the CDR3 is TGTGCCAGCAGCGATCGGTGGCTGCGGGCTGGGGACACTGAAGCTTTCTTT.

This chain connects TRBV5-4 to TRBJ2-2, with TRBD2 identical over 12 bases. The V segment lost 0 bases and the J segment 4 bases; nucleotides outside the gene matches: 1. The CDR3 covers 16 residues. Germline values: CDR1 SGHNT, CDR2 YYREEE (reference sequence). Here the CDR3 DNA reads TGTGCCAGCAGCTTGGGGACTAGCGGGATCACCGGGGAGCTGTTTTTT. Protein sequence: CASSLGTSGITGELFF.

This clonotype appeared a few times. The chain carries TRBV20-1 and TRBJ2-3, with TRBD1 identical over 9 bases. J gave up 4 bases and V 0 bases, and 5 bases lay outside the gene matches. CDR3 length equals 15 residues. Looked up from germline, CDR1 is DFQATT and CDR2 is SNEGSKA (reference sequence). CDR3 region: CSARDENRGPDTQYF. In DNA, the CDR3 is TGCAGTGCTAGAGATGAGAACAGGGGGCCAGATACGCAGTATTTT.

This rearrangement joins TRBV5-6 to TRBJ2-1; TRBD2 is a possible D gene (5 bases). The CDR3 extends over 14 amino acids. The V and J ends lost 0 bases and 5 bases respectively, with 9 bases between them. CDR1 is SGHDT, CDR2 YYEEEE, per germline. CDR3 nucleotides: TGTGCCAGCAGCTTGGGACGGGGTCACAATGAGCAGTTCTTC. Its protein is CASSLGRGHNEQFF.

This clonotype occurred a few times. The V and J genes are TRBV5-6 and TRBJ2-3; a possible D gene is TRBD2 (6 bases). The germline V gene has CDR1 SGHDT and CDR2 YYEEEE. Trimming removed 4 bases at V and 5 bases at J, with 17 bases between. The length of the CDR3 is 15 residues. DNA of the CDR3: TGTGCCAGCAGCGCCCGACTAGAGTGGGAAGATACGCAGTATTTT. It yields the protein CASSARLEWEDTQYF.

CDR3 loop: CASGSGTDLVLAKNIQYF. CDR3 in DNA: TGTGCCAGCGGCAGTGGGACGGACCTTGTTCTAGCCAAAAACATTCAGTACTTC. The rearrangement joins TRBV6-1 to TRBJ2-4, with D perhaps TRBD1 or TRBD2 (5 bases each). The CDR3 is made up of 18 amino acids. The V gene lost 8 bases and the J gene lost 0 bases, with 23 bases spanning the gap. CDR1 is MNHNS, CDR2 SASEGT, per germline.

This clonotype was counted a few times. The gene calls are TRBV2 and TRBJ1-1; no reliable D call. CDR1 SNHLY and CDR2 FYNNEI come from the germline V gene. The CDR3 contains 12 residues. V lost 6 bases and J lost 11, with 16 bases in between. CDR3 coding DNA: TGTGCCAGCAGCGACTTGATCGAGTGGGCTTTCTTT. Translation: CASSDLIEWAFF.

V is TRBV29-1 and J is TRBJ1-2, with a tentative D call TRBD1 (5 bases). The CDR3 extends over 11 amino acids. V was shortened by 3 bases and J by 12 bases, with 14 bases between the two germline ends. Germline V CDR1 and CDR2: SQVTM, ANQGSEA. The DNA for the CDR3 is TGCAGCGTTGATGGTGGGGCCCCTAACACCTTC. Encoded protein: CSVDGGAPNTF.

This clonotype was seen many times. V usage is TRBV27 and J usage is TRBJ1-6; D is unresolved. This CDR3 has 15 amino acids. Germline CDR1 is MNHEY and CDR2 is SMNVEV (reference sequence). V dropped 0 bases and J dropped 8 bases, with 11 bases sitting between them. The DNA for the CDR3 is TGTGCCAGCAGTTTATCAAAAGGGAGCGATTCACCCCTCCACTTT. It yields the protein CASSLSKGSDSPLHF.

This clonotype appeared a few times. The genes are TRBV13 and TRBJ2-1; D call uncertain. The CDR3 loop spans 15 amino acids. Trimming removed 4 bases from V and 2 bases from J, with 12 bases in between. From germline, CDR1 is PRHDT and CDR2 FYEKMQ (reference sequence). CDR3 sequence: CASSSARTPYNEQFF. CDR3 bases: TGTGCCAGCAGCTCGGCCCGGACGCCCTACAATGAGCAGTTCTTC.

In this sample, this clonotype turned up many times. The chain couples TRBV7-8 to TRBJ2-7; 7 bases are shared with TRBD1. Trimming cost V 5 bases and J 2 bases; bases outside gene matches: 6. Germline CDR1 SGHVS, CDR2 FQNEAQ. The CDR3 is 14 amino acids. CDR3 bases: TGTGCCAGCAGCGAATATGACAGGGCCTACGAGCAGTACTTC. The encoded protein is CASSEYDRAYEQYF.

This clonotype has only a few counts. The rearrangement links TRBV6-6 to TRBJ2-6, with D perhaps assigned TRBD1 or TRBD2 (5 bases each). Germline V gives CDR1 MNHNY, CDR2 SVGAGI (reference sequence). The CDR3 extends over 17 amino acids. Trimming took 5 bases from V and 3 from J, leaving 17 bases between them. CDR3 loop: CASSTRVGVGGANVLTF. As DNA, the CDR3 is TGTGCCAGCAGTACCCGGGTGGGGGTTGGTGGGGCCAACGTCCTGACTTTC.

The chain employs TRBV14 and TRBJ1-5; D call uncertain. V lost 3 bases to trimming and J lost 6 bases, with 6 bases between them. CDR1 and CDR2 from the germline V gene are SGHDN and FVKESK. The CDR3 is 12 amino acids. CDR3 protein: CASSQGVQPQHF. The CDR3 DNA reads TGTGCCAGCAGCCAGGGAGTTCAGCCCCAGCATTTT.

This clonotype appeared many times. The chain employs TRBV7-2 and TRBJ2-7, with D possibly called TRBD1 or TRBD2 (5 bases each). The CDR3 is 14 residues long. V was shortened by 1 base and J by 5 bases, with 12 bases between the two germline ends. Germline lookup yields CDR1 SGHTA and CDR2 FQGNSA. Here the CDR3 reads CASSLGGTKNEQYF. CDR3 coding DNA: TGTGCCAGCAGCTTAGGGGGGACGAAGAACGAGCAGTACTTC.

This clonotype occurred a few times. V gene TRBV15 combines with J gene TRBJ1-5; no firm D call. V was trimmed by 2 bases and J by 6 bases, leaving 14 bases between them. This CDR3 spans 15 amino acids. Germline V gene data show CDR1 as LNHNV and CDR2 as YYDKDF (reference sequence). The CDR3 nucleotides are TGTGCCACCAGCAGAAGAACCGGGGTTCGTCAGCCCCAGCATTTT. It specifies CATSRRTGVRQPQHF.

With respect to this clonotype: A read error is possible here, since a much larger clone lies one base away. This CDR3 is CASSLGGEPQHF. The CDR3, as DNA: TGTGCCAGCAGCTTAGGGGGGGAGCCCCAGCATTTT. The chain joins TRBV7-6 to TRBJ1-5; D perhaps matches TRBD1 (5 bases). Germline CDR1 reads SGHVS; CDR2 reads FNYEAQ. V was shortened by 1 base and J by 8 bases, with 6 bases between the two germline ends. This CDR3 has 12 residues.

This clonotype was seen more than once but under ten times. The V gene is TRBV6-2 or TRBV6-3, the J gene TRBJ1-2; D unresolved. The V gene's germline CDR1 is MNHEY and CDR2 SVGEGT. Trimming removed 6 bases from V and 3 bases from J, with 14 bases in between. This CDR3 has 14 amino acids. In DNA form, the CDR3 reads TGTGCCAGCAGGGACCCCGGCGGGGACTATGGCTACACCTTC. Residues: CASRDPGGDYGYTF.

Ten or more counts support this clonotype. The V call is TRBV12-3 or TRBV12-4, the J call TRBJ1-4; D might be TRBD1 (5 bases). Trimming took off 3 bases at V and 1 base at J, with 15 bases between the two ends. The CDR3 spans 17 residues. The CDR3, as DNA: TGTGCCAGCAGTTTCGGGATTTCGGGGGGAACTAATGAAAAACTGTTTTTT. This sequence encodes CASSFGISGGTNEKLFF.

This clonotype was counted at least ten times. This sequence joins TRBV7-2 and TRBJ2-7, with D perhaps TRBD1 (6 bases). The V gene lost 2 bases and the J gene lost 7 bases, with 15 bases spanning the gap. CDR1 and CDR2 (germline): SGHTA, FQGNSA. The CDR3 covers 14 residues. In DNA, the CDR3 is TGTGCCAGCAGCTTAATCCACAGGGATAAAGAGCAGTACTTC. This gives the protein CASSLIHRDKEQYF.

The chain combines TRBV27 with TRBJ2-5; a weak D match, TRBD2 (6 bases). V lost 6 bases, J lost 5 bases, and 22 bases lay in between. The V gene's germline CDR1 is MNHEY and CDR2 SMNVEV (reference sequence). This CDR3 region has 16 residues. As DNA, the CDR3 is TGTGCCAGCAGCGTTCTACCGGGACTTACTGGGGAGACCCAGTACTTC. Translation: CASSVLPGLTGETQYF.

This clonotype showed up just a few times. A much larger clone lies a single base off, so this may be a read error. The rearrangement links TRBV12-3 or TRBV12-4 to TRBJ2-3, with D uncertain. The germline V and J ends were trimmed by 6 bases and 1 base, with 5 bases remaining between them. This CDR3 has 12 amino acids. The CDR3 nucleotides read TGTGCCAGCAGCGAGGGCACAGATACGCAGTATTTT. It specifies CASSEGTDTQYF.